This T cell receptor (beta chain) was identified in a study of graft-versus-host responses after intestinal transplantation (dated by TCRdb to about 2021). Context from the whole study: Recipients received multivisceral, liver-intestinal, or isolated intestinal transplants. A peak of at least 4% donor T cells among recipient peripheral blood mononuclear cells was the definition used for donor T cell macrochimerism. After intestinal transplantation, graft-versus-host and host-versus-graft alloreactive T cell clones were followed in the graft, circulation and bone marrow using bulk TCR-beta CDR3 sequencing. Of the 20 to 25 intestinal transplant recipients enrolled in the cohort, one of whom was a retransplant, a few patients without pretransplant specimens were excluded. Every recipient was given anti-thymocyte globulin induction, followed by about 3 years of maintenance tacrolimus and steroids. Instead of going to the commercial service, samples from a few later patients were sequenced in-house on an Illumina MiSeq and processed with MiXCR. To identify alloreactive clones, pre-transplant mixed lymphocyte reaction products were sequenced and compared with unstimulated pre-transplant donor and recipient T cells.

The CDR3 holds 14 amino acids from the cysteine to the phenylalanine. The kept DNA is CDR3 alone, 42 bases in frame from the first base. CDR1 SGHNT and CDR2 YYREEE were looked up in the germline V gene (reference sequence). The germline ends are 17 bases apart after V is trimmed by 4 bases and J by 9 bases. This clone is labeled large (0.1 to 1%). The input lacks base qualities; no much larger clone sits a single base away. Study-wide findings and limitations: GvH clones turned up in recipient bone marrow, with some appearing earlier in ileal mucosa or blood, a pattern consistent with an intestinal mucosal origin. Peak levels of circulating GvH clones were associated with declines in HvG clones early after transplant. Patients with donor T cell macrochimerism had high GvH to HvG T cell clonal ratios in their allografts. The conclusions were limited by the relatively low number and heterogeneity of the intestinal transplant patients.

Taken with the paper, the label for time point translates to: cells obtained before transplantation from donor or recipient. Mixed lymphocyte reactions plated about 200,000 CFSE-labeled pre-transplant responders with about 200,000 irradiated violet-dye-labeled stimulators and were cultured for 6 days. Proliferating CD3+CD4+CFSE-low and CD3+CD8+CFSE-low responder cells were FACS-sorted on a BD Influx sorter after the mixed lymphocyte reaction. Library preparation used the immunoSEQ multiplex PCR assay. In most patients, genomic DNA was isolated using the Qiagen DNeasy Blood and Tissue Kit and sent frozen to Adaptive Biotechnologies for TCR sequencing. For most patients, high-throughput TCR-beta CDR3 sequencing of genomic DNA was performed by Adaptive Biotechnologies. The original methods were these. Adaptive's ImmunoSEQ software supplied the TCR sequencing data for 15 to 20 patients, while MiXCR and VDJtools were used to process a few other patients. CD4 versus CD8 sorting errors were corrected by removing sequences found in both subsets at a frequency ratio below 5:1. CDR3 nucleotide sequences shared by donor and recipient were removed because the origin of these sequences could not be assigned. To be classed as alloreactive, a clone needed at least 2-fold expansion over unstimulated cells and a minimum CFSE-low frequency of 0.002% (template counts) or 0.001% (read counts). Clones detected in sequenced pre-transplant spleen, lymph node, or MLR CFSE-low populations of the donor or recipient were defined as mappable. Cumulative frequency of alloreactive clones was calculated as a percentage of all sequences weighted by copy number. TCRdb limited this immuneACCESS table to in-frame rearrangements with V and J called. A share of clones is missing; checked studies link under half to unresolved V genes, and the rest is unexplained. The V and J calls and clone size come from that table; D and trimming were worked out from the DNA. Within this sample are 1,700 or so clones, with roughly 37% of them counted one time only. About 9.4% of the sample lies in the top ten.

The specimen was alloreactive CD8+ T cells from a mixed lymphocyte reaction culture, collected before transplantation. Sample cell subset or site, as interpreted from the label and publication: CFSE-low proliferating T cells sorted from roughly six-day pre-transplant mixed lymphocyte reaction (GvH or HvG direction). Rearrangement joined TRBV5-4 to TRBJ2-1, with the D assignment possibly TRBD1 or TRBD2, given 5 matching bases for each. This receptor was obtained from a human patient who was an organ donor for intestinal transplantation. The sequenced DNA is TGTGCCAGCAGCCCCCTTGGGGAGAGGGGTGAGCAGTTCTTC. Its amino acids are CASSPLGERGEQFF.